This passage covers 6 T cell receptor beta chains from one sample sequenced in a study of shared clonotypes between healthy human individuals. Using immunoSEQ multiplex PCR, the repertoire was profiled, and TCRdb retains in-frame clones only, with some absent. The repertoire holds 600,000 to 800,000 clones, with 72% as singletons. Input material: memory CD4+ T cells sorted from blood. Subset of the sample: CD45RA-negative fraction. The receptors shown here come from a woman in her twenties or thirties in good health.

The genes are TRBV27 and TRBJ1-1, with D tentatively TRBD1 (6 bases). Per germline, CDR1 MNHEY and CDR2 SMNVEV (reference sequence). The V end was cut by 6 bases, the J end by 1 base, with 15 bases between. This CDR3 has 15 residues. The CDR3 sequence is CASRDLYRANTEAFF. DNA of the CDR3: TGTGCCAGCAGAGACCTGTACAGGGCGAACACTGAAGCTTTCTTT.

This sequence joins TRBV19 and TRBJ1-5; TRBD1 might be the D (5 bases). From germline, CDR1 is LNHDA and CDR2 SQIVND (reference sequence). Trimming took off 3 bases at V and 2 bases at J, with 8 bases between the two ends. This CDR3 has 14 amino acids. The CDR3 sequence is CASSMVGGNQPQHF. In nucleotides, the CDR3 is TGTGCCAGTAGTATGGTGGGGGGCAATCAGCCCCAGCATTTT. Filled out from reference TRBV19 and TRBJ1-5, the complete variable domain reads DGGITQSPKYLFRKEGQNVTLSCEQNLNHDAMYWYRQDPGQGLRLIYYSQIVNDFQKGDIAEGYSVSREKKESFPLTVTSAQKNPTAFYLCASSMVGGNQPQHFGDGTRLSIL.

This chain links TRBV7-6 with TRBJ2-6; unclear D gene. The germline gives CDR1 SGHVS, CDR2 FNYEAQ. The CDR3 runs 16 residues. V gave up 2 bases and J gave up 0 bases, with 8 bases separating them. The CDR3 reads CASSLIRFSGANVLTF. Here the CDR3 DNA reads TGTGCCAGCAGCTTAATTCGCTTCTCTGGGGCCAACGTCCTGACTTTC.

This clone occurred once. The chain joins TRBV5-8 to TRBJ1-2; 9 nucleotides match TRBD1. From germline, CDR1 is SGHTS and CDR2 YDEGEE. J gave up 5 bases and V 4 bases, and 6 bases lay outside the gene matches. This CDR3 has 14 amino acids. The CDR3 DNA reads as TGTGCCAGCAGCCCACGACAGGGGGGATATGGCTACACCTTC. Residues: CASSPRQGGYGYTF.

This chain connects TRBV6-5 to TRBJ1-1, with D uncertain. CDR1 MNHEY and CDR2 SVGAGI come from the germline V gene. V was trimmed by 7 bases and J by 3 bases, leaving 9 bases between them. This CDR3 comprises 12 residues. The CDR3 bases are TGTGCCAGCAAGGCCTGGGACACTGAAGCTTTCTTT. It translates to CASKAWDTEAFF.

This clone occurred a few times. The chain employs TRBV18 and TRBJ1-1, with D uncertain. Per germline, CDR1 KGHSH and CDR2 LQKENI. V lost 4 bases and J 3 bases, leaving 9 bases between the germline ends. The CDR3 runs to 13 residues. CDR3 amino acids: CASSHNTDTEAFF. The DNA for the CDR3 is TGTGCCAGCTCACATAACACCGACACTGAAGCTTTCTTT.